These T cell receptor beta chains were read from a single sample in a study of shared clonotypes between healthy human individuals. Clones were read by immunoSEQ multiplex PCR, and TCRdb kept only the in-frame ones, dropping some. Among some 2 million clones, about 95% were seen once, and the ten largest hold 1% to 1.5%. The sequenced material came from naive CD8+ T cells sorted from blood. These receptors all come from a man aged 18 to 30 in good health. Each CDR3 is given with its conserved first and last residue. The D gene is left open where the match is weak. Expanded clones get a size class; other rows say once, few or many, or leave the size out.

cdr3_nt: TGTGCCAGCAGTTTATCACCCGGGACAGGGGGCTTTTACGAGCAGTACTTC; cdr3_aa: CASSLSPGTGGFYEQYF; j_call: TRBJ2-7; d_call: TRBD1; clone_size: -; v_call: TRBV27
cdr3_nt: TGTGCCAGCAGCTCTATGGACCTTGAATTC; cdr3_aa: CASSSMDLEF; j_call: TRBJ1-2; d_call: -; clone_size: few; v_call: TRBV7-9
cdr3_nt: TGTGCCAGCAGCCAACCGACATTGAGCTCCTACGAGCAGTACTTC; cdr3_aa: CASSQPTLSSYEQYF; j_call: TRBJ2-7; d_call: -; clone_size: once; v_call: TRBV16
cdr3_nt: TGTGCCAGCAGCCCCAGGGTAGACCAGGGCACAGATACGCAGTATTTT; cdr3_aa: CASSPRVDQGTDTQYF; j_call: TRBJ2-3; d_call: -; clone_size: -; v_call: TRBV9
cdr3_nt: TGTGCCAGCACCCAAGGGGGCAGGGATGAAAAACTGTTTTTT; cdr3_aa: CASTQGGRDEKLFF; j_call: TRBJ1-4; d_call: TRBD1; clone_size: -; v_call: TRBV6-6
cdr3_nt: TGTGCCAGCAGCGCGGGACTAGCGGGAGCCTGGGAGACCCAGTACTTC; cdr3_aa: CASSAGLAGAWETQYF; j_call: TRBJ2-5; d_call: TRBD2; clone_size: -; v_call: TRBV7-8
cdr3_nt: TGTGCCAGCAGCTTTCAATCAGGGGGCGAGACCCAGTACTTC; cdr3_aa: CASSFQSGGETQYF; j_call: TRBJ2-5; d_call: TRBD1; clone_size: -; v_call: TRBV11-2
cdr3_nt: TGTGCCACCAGCAGCGTCGATTCCGGCCTCTCCCCTTCCTACAATGAGCAGTTCTTC; cdr3_aa: CATSSVDSGLSPSYNEQFF; j_call: TRBJ2-1; d_call: -; clone_size: -; v_call: TRBV15
cdr3_nt: TGTGCCAGCAGTTTACTCGGGACAGCTTATGGCTACACCTTC; cdr3_aa: CASSLLGTAYGYTF; j_call: TRBJ1-2; d_call: TRBD1; clone_size: -; v_call: TRBV27
cdr3_nt: TGTGCCAGCAGTGTTGGGGGGGGAGGCACCGGGGAGCTGTTTTTT; cdr3_aa: CASSVGGGGTGELFF; j_call: TRBJ2-2; d_call: TRBD2; clone_size: once; v_call: TRBV6-1
cdr3_nt: TGCGCCAGCAGCCAAGTTGCGGGGGGACGCACAGATACGCAGTATTTT; cdr3_aa: CASSQVAGGRTDTQYF; j_call: TRBJ2-3; d_call: TRBD2; clone_size: once; v_call: TRBV4-1
cdr3_nt: TGCGCCAGCAGCCAAGATCTATATGTATCCAATTCACCCCTCCACTTT; cdr3_aa: CASSQDLYVSNSPLHF; j_call: TRBJ1-6; d_call: -; clone_size: -; v_call: TRBV4-3